This T cell receptor (beta chain) was retrieved from a study of beta chain features in type 1 diabetes. Overall study results and limits: Shorter TCRB CDR3s, moderately but significantly so, marked every one of the four CD4+ subsets in Type 1 diabetes patients. Type 1 diabetes patients had VDJ junctions that carried fewer insertions and more deletions.

Comment on this clone: Its target is not known.

This CDR3 is built from 14 residues. The V segment lost 5 bases and the J segment 7 bases; nucleotides outside the gene matches: 8. Germline values: CDR1 MDHEN, CDR2 SYDVKM. Investigators reverse transcribed all isolated RNA, so they sequenced expressed TCRB transcripts. Profiled with immunoSEQ multiplex PCR; TCRdb holds only in-frame clones, not every one. This table has tens of thousands of clones, approximately 50% appearing once. The authors sorted CD4+ naive, central memory, regulatory and stem cell-like memory cells via CD45RO/CCR7/CD25/CD127/CD95/CD27. The chain links TRBV28 to TRBJ1-2, with 9 bases identical to TRBD1. This receptor was taken from a man aged 25 to 40 with type 1 diabetes. Sequences were obtained from central memory CD4+ T cells from blood. The CDR3 sequence: CASSPPTGGFGYTF. For the CDR3, the DNA is TGTGCCAGCAGTCCCCCGACAGGGGGTTTTGGCTACACCTTC.